This T cell receptor (beta chain) was profiled in a study of monozygotic twins with inflammatory bowel disease. Findings of the study overall: The authors could not tell different T cell subtypes apart.

The CDR3 is 15 amino acids. Details on this clonotype: No antigen is known for it.

TCRdb processed the 5' RACE reads again and assigns one entry to each CDR3 protein, with no DNA. The sample totals 190,000 or so distinct CDR3 sequences. This sequence originates from a human donor with ulcerative colitis or Crohn's disease, or a healthy co-twin of an affected twin (not recorded which). This rearrangement joins TRBV21-1 to TRBJ2-2; the TRBD1 assignment by TCRdb is unverifiable without DNA. TRBV21-1 is tagged as a pseudogene. The sequenced sample was blood. CDR3 region: CASSNPGVNTGELFF.